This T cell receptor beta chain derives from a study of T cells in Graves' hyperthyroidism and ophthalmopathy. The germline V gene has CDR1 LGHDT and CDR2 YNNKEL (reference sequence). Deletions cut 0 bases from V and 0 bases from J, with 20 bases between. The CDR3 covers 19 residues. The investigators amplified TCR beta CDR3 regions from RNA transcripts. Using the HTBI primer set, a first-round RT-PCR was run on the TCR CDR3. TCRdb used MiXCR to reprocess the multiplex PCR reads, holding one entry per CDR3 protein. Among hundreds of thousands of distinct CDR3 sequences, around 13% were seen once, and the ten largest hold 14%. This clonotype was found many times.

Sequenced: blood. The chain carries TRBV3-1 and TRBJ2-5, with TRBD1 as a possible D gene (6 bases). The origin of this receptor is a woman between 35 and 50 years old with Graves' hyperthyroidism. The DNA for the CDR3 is TGTGCCAGCAGCCAAGACCGCAGACCGCTAACAGGGCACCAAGAGACCCAGTACTTC. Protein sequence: CASSQDRRPLTGHQETQYF.